This TCR beta chain was recovered during a study of T cells after yellow fever vaccination. General study results and limits: Most primary-vaccination clones reappeared after the booster (about 97% CD4, about 88% CD8).

The length of the CDR3 is 15 residues. V was clipped by 11 bases and J by 1 base, with 18 bases between them. UMIs were added to TCR cDNA along with a universal primer site when it was made by 5'RACE template switching. From the 5' RACE reads, TCRdb called clonotypes with MiXCR, one entry per CDR3 protein. This table has around 320,000 distinct CDR3 sequences, around 4.3% appearing once. This clonotype was detected a few times. Its antigen is unknown. This TCR derives from a man aged 18 to 29 who received the YFV17D yellow fever vaccine. This specimen consisted of PBMCs, obtained 15 days after the yellow fever booster vaccination. The chain links TRBV23-1 to TRBJ1-5, with D tentatively TRBD1 (6 bases). TRBV23-1 is reported as an ORF; its role is uncertain. The CDR3 spells CAPRVCRGSNQPQHF. CDR3 sequence (DNA): TGCGCCCCCCGTGTTTGTAGGGGGAGCAATCAGCCCCAGCATTTT.